The subject of this entry is one TCR beta chain. This CDR3 region has 14 residues. Germline V gives CDR1 GTSNPN, CDR2 SVGIG (reference sequence). The V end was cut by 5 bases, the J end by 1 base, with 14 bases between. This record comes from a study of blood T cell repertoires in COVID-19. Overall study: There were acute and convalescent COVID-19 samples, and they came from the United States, Italy and Spain.

Original methodology: The assay estimated nucleated cells by amplifying reference gene primers. Some clones are missing from TCRdb's copy, which holds only in-frame ones; the method was immunoSEQ multiplex PCR. D and trimming come from the DNA, and the V and J calls and clone size come from that table. This sample has some 400,000 clones, with around 87% found just once. The chain has TRBV30 and TRBJ1-1, with D unclear. This sequence was found in a woman aged 25-40 years with COVID-19, enrolled during active disease. Sequenced sample: peripheral blood. CDR3 coding DNA: TGTGCCTGGTCCCGGGAGACTGAGAACACTGAAGCTTTCTTT. Amino acids: CAWSRETENTEAFF.